The 13 T cell receptor beta chains listed next were all sequenced from one sample in a study of CD8+CD57+ T cells in acquired aplastic anemia. Genomic DNA acted as the template from which TCR beta VDJ combination and CDR3 sequence profiling were carried out. MiXCR was run by TCRdb on the reads, yielding one entry per CDR3 protein. The data show about 110,000 distinct CDR3 sequences, 40% to 60% seen once. Sequences were obtained from sorted CD4+, CD8+, or CD8+CD57+ T cells (not recorded which) from PBMCs. These receptors were obtained from a human donor in good health, serving as a control.

The chain employs TRBV11-3 and TRBJ2-5; D may correspond to TRBD1 or TRBD2 (5 bases each). This CDR3 spans 11 amino acids. Trimming took 5 bases from V and 4 from J, leaving 5 bases between them. Germline assignment: CDR1 SGHNT and CDR2 YENEEA. CDR3 DNA: TGTGCCAGCAGCGGGGGAGAGACCCAGTACTTC. This encodes CASSGGETQYF.

The chain uses TRBV13 and TRBJ2-3; D unresolved. Germline-derived CDR1 and CDR2 are PRHDT and FYEKMQ (reference sequence). The V gene lost 7 bases and the J gene lost 5 bases, with 13 bases spanning the gap. The CDR3 runs to 13 residues. The CDR3 DNA reads as TGTGCCAGCACCACCTACAGAGGAGATACGCAGTATTTT. Protein sequence: CASTTYRGDTQYF.

Many counts were recorded for this clonotype. The J gene is TRBJ2-7, the V gene TRBV11-1, with TRBD2 matching 13 bases. The CDR3 loop spans 20 amino acids. J gave up 4 bases and V 1 base, and 16 bases lay outside the gene matches. Germline V gene lookup returns CDR1 SGHAT and CDR2 FQDESV (reference sequence). CDR3 in amino acids: CASSLGGTSGIKPPPYEQYF. CDR3 nucleotide sequence: TGTGCCAGCAGCTTAGGAGGGACTAGCGGGATCAAGCCCCCGCCATACGAGCAGTACTTC.

This clonotype was counted many times. The gene calls are TRBV10-1 and TRBJ2-7, with TRBD2 identical over 8 bases. Germline V CDR1 and CDR2: WNHNN, SYGVQD (reference sequence). The CDR3 is made up of 16 amino acids. Trimming cost V 4 bases and J 0 bases; bases outside gene matches: 8. For the CDR3, the DNA is TGCGCCAGCAGTGGTGGATCAGCGGGGGACTCCTACGAGCAGTACTTC. Translating it yields CASSGGSAGDSYEQYF.

This chain links TRBV5-6 with TRBJ2-7, with 10 bases aligning to TRBD1. This CDR3 spans 16 amino acids. Germline CDR1 SGHDT, CDR2 YYEEEE. The V gene end was trimmed by 4 bases and the J gene end by 4 bases; junction bases not matched to a gene: 11. The CDR3 loop reads CASSPSDRGRLYEQYF. The CDR3 DNA is TGTGCCAGCAGCCCGTCGGACAGGGGGAGATTGTACGAGCAGTACTTC.

The chain uses TRBV25-1 and TRBJ2-7; 9 bases are a match to TRBD1. This CDR3 contains 16 residues. CDR1 MGHDK and CDR2 SYGVNS come from the germline V gene. V was pared by 4 bases and J by 1 base, with 8 bases of the junction left unmatched. CDR3 coding DNA: TGTGCCAGCAGTGGGGGGGACAGGGAGATATCCTACGAGCAGTACTTC. As protein: CASSGGDREISYEQYF.

This clonotype was observed a handful of times. Without the conserved terminal phenylalanine or tryptophan, this CDR3 likely stems from a read error. The CDR3 DNA follows: TGTGCTAAAAAGGGGGCGGTCTACACCCTC. It specifies CAKKGAVYTL. V usage is TRBV19 and J usage is TRBJ1-2, with 7 nucleotides matching TRBD1. CDR3 length: 10 residues. Germline CDR1 and CDR2: LNHDA and SQIVND (reference sequence).

The genes are TRBV7-9 and TRBJ1-5; weak D call: TRBD1 (5 bases). V shed 4 bases and J shed 7 bases, with 11 bases lying between them. This CDR3 has 13 residues. Germline V gene data show CDR1 as SEHNR and CDR2 as FQNEAQ (reference sequence). This CDR3 is CASSYGTPQPQHF. The CDR3 coding sequence is TGTGCCAGCAGCTACGGGACGCCGCAGCCCCAGCATTTT.

There are many counts of this clonotype. V and J are TRBV27 and TRBJ1-6; the D gene is possibly TRBD1 (5 bases). CDR3 length: 14 residues. Germline V gene data show CDR1 as MNHEY and CDR2 as SMNVEV (reference sequence). The ends were cut back, 2 bases at V and 6 bases at J, with 8 bases in the middle. CDR3 sequence reads: CASSLQTVNSPLHF. CDR3 coding DNA: TGTGCCAGCAGTTTACAGACAGTTAATTCACCCCTCCACTTT.

This clonotype was seen many times. The rearrangement links TRBV24-1 to TRBJ1-2; D is uncertain. CDR1 is KGHDR and CDR2 is SFDVKD in the germline V gene. The CDR3 loop spans 14 amino acids. V shed 3 bases and J shed 4 bases, with 11 bases lying between them. CDR3 residues: CATSDIGSPYGYTF. As DNA, the CDR3 is TGTGCCACCAGTGATATAGGAAGCCCCTATGGCTACACCTTC.

In this sample, this clonotype turned up many times. The chain uses TRBV11-2 and TRBJ1-2, with D possibly matching TRBD1 (6 bases). This CDR3 comprises 15 residues. Germline CDR1 is SGHAT and CDR2 is FQNNGV. The ends were cut back, 6 bases at V and 6 bases at J, with 20 bases in the middle. CDR3 loop: CASSETVGTSDGYTF. The CDR3 DNA sequence: TGTGCCAGCAGTGAGACAGTAGGGACATCTGATGGCTACACCTTC.

This clonotype was seen at least ten times. The J gene is TRBJ1-2, the V gene TRBV6-1; D ambiguous. CDR1 and CDR2 from the germline V gene are MNHNS and SASEGT. The germline V and J ends were trimmed by 6 bases and 8 bases, with 19 bases remaining between them. The CDR3 runs to 14 residues. In DNA, the CDR3 is TGTGCCAGCAGCCCTCGACTAGAGCCTTGGGGCTACACCTTC. It translates to CASSPRLEPWGYTF.

This clonotype was counted a few times. The rearrangement uses TRBV20-1 and TRBJ1-6, with 9 bases identical to TRBD1. Germline trimming cut 4 bases from V and 9 bases from J; bases unmatched to any gene: 7. This CDR3 comprises 14 residues. CDR1 is DFQATT, CDR2 SNEGSKA, per germline (reference sequence). CDR3 sequence reads: CSATSGTGSSPLHF. In nucleotides, the CDR3 is TGCAGTGCTACGTCCGGGACAGGGAGTTCACCCCTCCACTTT.